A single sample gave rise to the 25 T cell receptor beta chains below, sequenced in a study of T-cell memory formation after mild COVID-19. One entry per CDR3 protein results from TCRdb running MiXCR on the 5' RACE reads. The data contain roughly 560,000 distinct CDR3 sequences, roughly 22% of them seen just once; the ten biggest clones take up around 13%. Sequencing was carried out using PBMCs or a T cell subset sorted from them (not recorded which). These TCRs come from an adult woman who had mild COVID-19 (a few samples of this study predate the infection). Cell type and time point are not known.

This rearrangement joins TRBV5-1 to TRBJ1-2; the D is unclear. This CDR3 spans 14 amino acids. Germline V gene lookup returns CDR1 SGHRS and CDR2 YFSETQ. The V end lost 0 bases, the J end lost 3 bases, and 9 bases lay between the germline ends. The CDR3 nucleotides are TGCGCCAGCAGCTTGGCCGGCAGGTACTATGGCTACACCTTC. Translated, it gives CASSLAGRYYGYTF.

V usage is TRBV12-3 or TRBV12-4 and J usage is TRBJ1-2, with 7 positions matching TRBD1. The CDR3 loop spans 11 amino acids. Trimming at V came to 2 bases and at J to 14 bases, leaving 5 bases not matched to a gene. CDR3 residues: CASSLRDSRTF. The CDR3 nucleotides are TGTGCCAGCAGTTTACGGGACAGCCGGACCTTC.

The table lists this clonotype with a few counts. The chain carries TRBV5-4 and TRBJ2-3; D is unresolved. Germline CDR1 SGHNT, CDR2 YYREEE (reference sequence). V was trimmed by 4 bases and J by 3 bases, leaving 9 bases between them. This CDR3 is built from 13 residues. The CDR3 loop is CASSPTRTDTQYF. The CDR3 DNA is TGTGCCAGCAGCCCCACCCGGACAGATACGCAGTATTTT.

CDR3 in amino acids: CASSLRTGTLYNEQFF. DNA for the CDR3: TGTGCCAGCAGTTTACGAACAGGGACCCTCTACAATGAGCAGTTCTTC. The chain recombines TRBV28 with TRBJ2-1; possibly TRBD1 for D (6 bases). The CDR3 covers 16 residues. The germline CDR1 and CDR2 sequences are MDHEN and SYDVKM. Trimming took 2 bases from V and 3 from J, leaving 14 bases between them.

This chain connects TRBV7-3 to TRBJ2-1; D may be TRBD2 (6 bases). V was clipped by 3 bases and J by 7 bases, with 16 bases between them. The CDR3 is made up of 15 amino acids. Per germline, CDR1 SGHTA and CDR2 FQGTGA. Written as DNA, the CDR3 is TGTGCCAGCAGCTTTTCGGACGTCGGAGGGAATGAGCAGTTCTTC. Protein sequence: CASSFSDVGGNEQFF.

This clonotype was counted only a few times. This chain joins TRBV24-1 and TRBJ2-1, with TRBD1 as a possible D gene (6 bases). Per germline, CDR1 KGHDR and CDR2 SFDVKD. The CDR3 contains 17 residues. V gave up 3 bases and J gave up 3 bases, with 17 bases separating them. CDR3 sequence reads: CATSDPPGTNNYNEQFF. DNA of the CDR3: TGTGCCACCAGTGATCCCCCCGGGACAAATAACTACAATGAGCAGTTCTTC.

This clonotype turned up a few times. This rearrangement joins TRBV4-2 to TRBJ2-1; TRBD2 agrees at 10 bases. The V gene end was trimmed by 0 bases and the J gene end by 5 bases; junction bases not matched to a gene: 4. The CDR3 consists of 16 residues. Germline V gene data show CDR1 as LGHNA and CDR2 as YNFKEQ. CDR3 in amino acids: CASSQDWLAGDNEQFF. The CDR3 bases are TGTGCCAGCAGCCAAGATTGGCTAGCGGGGGACAATGAGCAGTTCTTC.

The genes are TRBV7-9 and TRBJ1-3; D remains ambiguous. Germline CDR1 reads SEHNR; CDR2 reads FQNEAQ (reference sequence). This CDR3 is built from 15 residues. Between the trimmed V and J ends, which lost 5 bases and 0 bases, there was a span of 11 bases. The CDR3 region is CASSQPGPSGNTIYF. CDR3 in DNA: TGTGCCAGCAGCCAGCCTGGGCCCTCTGGAAACACCATATATTTT.

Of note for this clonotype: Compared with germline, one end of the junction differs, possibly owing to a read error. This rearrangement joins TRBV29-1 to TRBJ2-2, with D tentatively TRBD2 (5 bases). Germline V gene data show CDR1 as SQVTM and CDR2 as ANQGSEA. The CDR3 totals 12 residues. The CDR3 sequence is CSVYFATGELIF. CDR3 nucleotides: TGCAGCGTTTACTTTGCCACCGGGGAGCTGATTTTT.

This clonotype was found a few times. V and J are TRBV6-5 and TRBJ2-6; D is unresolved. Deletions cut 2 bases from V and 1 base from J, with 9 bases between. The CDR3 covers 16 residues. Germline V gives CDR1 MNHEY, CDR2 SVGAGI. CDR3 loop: CASSYAQISGANVLTF. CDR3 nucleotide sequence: TGTGCCAGCAGTTACGCTCAGATATCTGGGGCCAACGTCCTGACTTTC.

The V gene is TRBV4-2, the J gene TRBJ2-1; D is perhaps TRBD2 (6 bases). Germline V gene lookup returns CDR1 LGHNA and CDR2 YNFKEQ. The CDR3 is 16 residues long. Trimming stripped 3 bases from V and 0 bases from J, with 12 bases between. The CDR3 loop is CASSHRGTSSYNEQFF. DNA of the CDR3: TGTGCCAGCAGCCACCGGGGGACCAGCTCCTACAATGAGCAGTTCTTC.

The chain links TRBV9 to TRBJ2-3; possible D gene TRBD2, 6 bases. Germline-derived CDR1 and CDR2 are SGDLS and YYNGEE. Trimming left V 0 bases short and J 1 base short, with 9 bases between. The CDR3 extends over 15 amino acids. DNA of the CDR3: TGTGCCAGCAGCGTAGCCGGGGGAGGCACAGATACGCAGTATTTT. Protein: CASSVAGGGTDTQYF. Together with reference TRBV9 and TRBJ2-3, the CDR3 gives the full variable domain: DSGVTQTPKHLITATGQRVTLRCSPRSGDLSVYWYQQSLDQGLQFLIQYYNGEERAKGNILERFSAQQFPDLHSELNLSSLELGDSALYFCASSVAGGGTDTQYFGPGTRLTVL.

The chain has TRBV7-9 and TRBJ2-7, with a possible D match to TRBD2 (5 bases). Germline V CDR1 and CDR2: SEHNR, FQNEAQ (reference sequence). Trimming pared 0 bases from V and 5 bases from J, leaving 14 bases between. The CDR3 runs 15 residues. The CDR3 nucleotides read TGTGCCAGCAGCTTAGCACGAGGGATCGGCCACGAGCAGTACTTC. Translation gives CASSLARGIGHEQYF.

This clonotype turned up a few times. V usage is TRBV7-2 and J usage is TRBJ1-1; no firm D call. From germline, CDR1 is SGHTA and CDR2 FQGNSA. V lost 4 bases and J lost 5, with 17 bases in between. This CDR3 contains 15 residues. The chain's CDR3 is CASSSQTGINTEAFF. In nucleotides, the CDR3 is TGTGCCAGCAGCTCCCAGACGGGAATTAATACTGAAGCTTTCTTT.

CDR3 coding DNA: TGCGCCAGCAGCCAAGGCACAGCTAATGAAAAACTGTTTTTT. Translating it yields CASSQGTANEKLFF. The chain recombines TRBV4-3 with TRBJ1-4, with D unclear. Deletions cut 1 base from V and 3 bases from J, with 6 bases between. Germline CDR1 LGHNA, CDR2 YSLEER. This CDR3 contains 14 residues.

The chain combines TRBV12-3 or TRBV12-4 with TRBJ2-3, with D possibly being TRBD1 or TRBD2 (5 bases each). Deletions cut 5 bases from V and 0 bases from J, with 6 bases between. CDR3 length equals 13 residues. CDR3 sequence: CASSGDSTDTQYF. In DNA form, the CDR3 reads TGTGCCAGCAGTGGGGACAGCACAGATACGCAGTATTTT.

CDR3 protein: CASSVGLLAGGKNEQFF. CDR3 DNA sequence: TGTGCCAGCAGCGTAGGGTTACTAGCGGGAGGCAAGAATGAGCAGTTCTTC. The chain uses TRBV9 and TRBJ2-1, with TRBD2 identical over 12 bases. Trimming removed 0 bases from V and 7 bases from J; junction bases left unmatched: 8. Germline CDR1 reads SGDLS; CDR2 reads YYNGEE. CDR3 length: 17 amino acids. Complete variable domain (other parts from reference TRBV9 and TRBJ2-1): DSGVTQTPKHLITATGQRVTLRCSPRSGDLSVYWYQQSLDQGLQFLIQYYNGEERAKGNILERFSAQQFPDLHSELNLSSLELGDSALYFCASSVGLLAGGKNEQFFGPGTRLTVL.

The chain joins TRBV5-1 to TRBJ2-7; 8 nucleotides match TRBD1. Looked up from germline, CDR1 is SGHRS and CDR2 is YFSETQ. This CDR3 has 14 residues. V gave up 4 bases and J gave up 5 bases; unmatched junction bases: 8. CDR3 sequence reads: CASSHGQGSDEQYF. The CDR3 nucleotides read TGCGCCAGCAGCCACGGACAGGGTAGCGACGAGCAGTACTTC. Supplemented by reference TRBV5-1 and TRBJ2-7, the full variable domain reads KAGVTQTPRYLIKTRGQQVTLSCSPISGHRSVSWYQQTPGQGLQFLFEYFSETQRNKGNFPGRFSGRQFSNSRSEMNVSTLELGDSALYLCASSHGQGSDEQYFGPGTRLTVT.

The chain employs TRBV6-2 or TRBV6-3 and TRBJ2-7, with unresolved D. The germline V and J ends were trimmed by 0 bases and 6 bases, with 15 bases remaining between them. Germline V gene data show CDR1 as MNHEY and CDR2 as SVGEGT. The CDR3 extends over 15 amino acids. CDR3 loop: CASSYSRWVAGEQYF. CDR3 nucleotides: TGTGCCAGCAGTTACTCGAGGTGGGTAGCCGGCGAGCAGTACTTC.

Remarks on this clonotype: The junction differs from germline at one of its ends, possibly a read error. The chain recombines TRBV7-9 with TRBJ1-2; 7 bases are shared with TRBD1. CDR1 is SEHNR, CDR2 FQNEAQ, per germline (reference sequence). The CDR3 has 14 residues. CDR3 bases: TGTGCCAGCACCCGAACCGAGGGGGCCGATGGCTACACATTC. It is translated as CASTRTEGADGYTF. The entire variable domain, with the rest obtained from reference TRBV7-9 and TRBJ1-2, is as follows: DTGVSQNPRHKITKRGQNVTFRCDPISEHNRLYWYRQTLGQGPEFLTYFQNEAQLEKSRLLSDRFSAERPKGSFSTLEIQRTEQGDSAMYLCASTRTEGADGYTFGSGTRLTVV.

For the CDR3, the DNA is TGTGCCAGCAGTACACACGGGACTAGCGGGAGGGGGCGTTCGGTCAAAAACATTCAGTACTTC. Amino acids: CASSTHGTSGRGRSVKNIQYF. This sequence joins TRBV12-3 or TRBV12-4 and TRBJ2-4; TRBD2 agrees at 16 bases. The CDR3 runs 21 residues. The trim removed 5 bases at V and 3 bases at J, leaving 16 bases unmatched.

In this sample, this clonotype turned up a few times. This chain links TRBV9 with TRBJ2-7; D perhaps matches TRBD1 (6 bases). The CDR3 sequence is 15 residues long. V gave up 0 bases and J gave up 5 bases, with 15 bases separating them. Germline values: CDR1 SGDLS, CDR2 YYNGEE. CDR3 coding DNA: TGTGCCAGCAGCGTAGGGACAGTGCTTAGGGACGAGCAGTACTTC. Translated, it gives CASSVGTVLRDEQYF.

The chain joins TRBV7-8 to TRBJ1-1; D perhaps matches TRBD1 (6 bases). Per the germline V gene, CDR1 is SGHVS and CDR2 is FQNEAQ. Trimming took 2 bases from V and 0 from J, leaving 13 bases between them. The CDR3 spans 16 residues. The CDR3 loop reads CASSLSEGVLNTEAFF. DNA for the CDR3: TGTGCCAGCAGCTTAAGTGAGGGGGTCCTGAACACTGAAGCTTTCTTT.

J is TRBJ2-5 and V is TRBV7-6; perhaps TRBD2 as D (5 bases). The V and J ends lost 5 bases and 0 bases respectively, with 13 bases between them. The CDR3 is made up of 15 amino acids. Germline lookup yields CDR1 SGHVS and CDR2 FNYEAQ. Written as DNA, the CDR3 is TGTGCCAGCAGCCTGAGGGCCGTGTACCAAGAGACCCAGTACTTC. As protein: CASSLRAVYQETQYF.

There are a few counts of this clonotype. The CDR3 nucleotides read TGTGCCACCAGTGATTTGCAAGGAGATACGCAGTATTTT. It specifies CATSDLQGDTQYF. The rearrangement links TRBV24-1 to TRBJ2-3; no clear D. The CDR3 loop spans 13 amino acids. Between the trimmed V and J ends, which lost 0 bases and 5 bases, there was a span of 5 bases. Per germline, CDR1 KGHDR and CDR2 SFDVKD.